The 18 T cell receptor beta chains below all came from one sample that was sequenced in a study of cytomegalovirus exposure and HLA in healthy donors. Using immunoSEQ multiplex PCR, the repertoire was profiled, and TCRdb retains in-frame clones only, with some absent. Seen here are 150,000 to 200,000 clones, roughly 77% observed once, and the top ten hold around 1.2%. The specimen was PBMCs. These receptors were taken from a woman in her twenties or thirties in good health and CMV-seronegative.

This clone was counted once. The V gene is TRBV7-2, the J gene TRBJ2-7; weak D call: TRBD1 (6 bases). The germline V gene encodes CDR1 SGHTA and CDR2 FQGNSA. V lost 5 bases, J lost 0 bases, and 11 bases lay in between. This CDR3 contains 14 residues. CDR3 sequence (DNA): TGTGCCAGCAGCCAGGGACACAGCTCCTACGAGCAGTACTTC. This gives the protein CASSQGHSSYEQYF.

This clone has a handful of counts. The chain recombines TRBV9 with TRBJ2-5, with D maybe TRBD2 (6 bases). The ends were cut back, 2 bases at V and 4 bases at J, with 18 bases in the middle. This CDR3 has 16 residues. Germline assignment: CDR1 SGDLS and CDR2 YYNGEE. The CDR3 bases are TGTGCCAGCAGCGTCTCCTCGCGGGGCAAGGGAGAGACCCAGTACTTC. Translating gives CASSVSSRGKGETQYF.

This sequence joins TRBV7-3 and TRBJ2-1; a possible D gene is TRBD2 (5 bases). The CDR3 runs 13 residues. V lost 5 bases to trimming and J lost 7 bases, with 12 bases between them. The germline V gene has CDR1 SGHTA and CDR2 FQGTGA. CDR3 amino acids: CASSPGLGNEQFF. CDR3 in DNA: TGTGCCAGCAGCCCCGGACTGGGAAATGAGCAGTTCTTC.

This clone was seen only once. This chain joins TRBV7-6 and TRBJ2-5, with no clear D. Per the germline V gene, CDR1 is SGHVS and CDR2 is FNYEAQ. This CDR3 has 15 amino acids. V was clipped by 2 bases and J by 2 bases, with 12 bases between them. For the CDR3, the DNA is TGTGCCAGCAGCTTATCGGGTCACCCACAAGAGACCCAGTACTTC. Translating it yields CASSLSGHPQETQYF.

The V and J genes are TRBV5-1 and TRBJ2-2; no clear D. CDR1 is SGHRS and CDR2 is YFSETQ in the germline V gene. This CDR3 is built from 15 residues. Trimming took 1 base from V and 1 from J, leaving 8 bases between them. The chain's CDR3 is CASSLRSGNTGELFF. CDR3 DNA sequence: TGCGCCAGCAGCTTGCGGTCAGGGAACACCGGGGAGCTGTTTTTT. Supplemented by reference TRBV5-1 and TRBJ2-2, the full variable domain reads KAGVTQTPRYLIKTRGQQVTLSCSPISGHRSVSWYQQTPGQGLQFLFEYFSETQRNKGNFPGRFSGRQFSNSRSEMNVSTLELGDSALYLCASSLRSGNTGELFFGEGSRLTVL.

V gene TRBV19 combines with J gene TRBJ2-3, with 14 bases identical to TRBD2. The CDR3 is 16 amino acids. Trimming took 7 bases from V and 4 from J; bases not matched to a gene: 7. The germline gives CDR1 LNHDA, CDR2 SQIVND (reference sequence). DNA for the CDR3: TGTGCCAGTACCGGACTAGCGGGAGGCTTGCCAGATACGCAGTATTTT. It specifies CASTGLAGGLPDTQYF.

This chain joins TRBV6-6 and TRBJ1-1; D might be TRBD1 (5 bases). Trimming shortened V by 5 bases and J by 2 bases, and 12 bases separated the two germline ends. The CDR3 is made up of 14 amino acids. CDR1 and CDR2 (germline): MNHNY, SVGAGI (reference sequence). CDR3 residues: CASSPRAANTEAFF. The CDR3 bases are TGTGCCAGCAGTCCCAGGGCAGCAAACACTGAAGCTTTCTTT.

This clone was counted only a few times. This chain links TRBV18 with TRBJ2-5; no reliable D call. Trimming stripped 5 bases from V and 1 base from J, with 5 bases between. Per the germline V gene, CDR1 is KGHSH and CDR2 is LQKENI. The CDR3 sequence is 12 residues long. The CDR3 here is CASSRVQETQYF. For the CDR3, the DNA is TGTGCCAGCTCAAGAGTCCAAGAGACCCAGTACTTC.

The chain uses TRBV9 and TRBJ2-1; TRBD1 might be the D (5 bases). CDR3 length equals 14 residues. The germline CDR1 and CDR2 sequences are SGDLS and YYNGEE. Trimming stripped 0 bases from V and 6 bases from J, with 10 bases between. The CDR3 DNA reads TGTGCCAGCAGCGTAGCTGGGGCGGCCAATGAGCAGTTCTTC. Its translation: CASSVAGAANEQFF.

The genes are TRBV18 and TRBJ2-7; TRBD2 might be the D (7 bases). Trimming removed 3 bases from V and 4 bases from J, with 13 bases in between. Germline loops: CDR1 KGHSH, CDR2 LQKENI. The CDR3 has 14 residues. The CDR3 reads CASSPSQGGYEQYF. The CDR3 DNA reads TGTGCCAGCTCACCCTCACAGGGAGGGTACGAGCAGTACTTC.

The chain links TRBV19 to TRBJ1-2; D unclear. V lost 8 bases and J 6 bases, leaving 10 bases between the germline ends. The CDR3 is made up of 11 amino acids. The V gene's germline CDR1 is LNHDA and CDR2 SQIVND (reference sequence). The CDR3 region has the DNA TGTGCCAGTGAGGGAGTAAATGGCTACACCTTC. It translates to CASEGVNGYTF. Filled out from reference TRBV19 and TRBJ1-2, the complete variable domain reads DGGITQSPKYLFRKEGQNVTLSCEQNLNHDAMYWYRQDPGQGLRLIYYSQIVNDFQKGDIAEGYSVSREKKESFPLTVTSAQKNPTAFYLCASEGVNGYTFGSGTRLTVV.

The gene calls are TRBV2 and TRBJ2-1; TRBD2 aligns across 13 bases. The V gene's germline CDR1 is SNHLY and CDR2 FYNNEI. The CDR3 has 14 residues. J was trimmed by 9 bases and V by 6 bases; bases with no gene match: 5. DNA for the CDR3: TGTGCCAGCAGCACTAGCGGGAGGGTAGCTGAGCAGTTCTTC. This sequence encodes CASSTSGRVAEQFF. Full variable domain (outside the CDR3, taken from reference TRBV2 and TRBJ2-1): EPEVTQTPSHQVTQMGQEVILRCVPISNHLYFYWYRQILGQKVEFLVSFYNNEISEKSEIFDDQFSVERPDGSNFTLKIRSTKLEDSAMYFCASSTSGRVAEQFFGPGTRLTVL.

V gene TRBV5-1 combines with J gene TRBJ2-1, with D perhaps TRBD2 (6 bases). The CDR3 extends over 13 amino acids. Germline lookup yields CDR1 SGHRS and CDR2 YFSETQ. Trimming stripped 3 bases from V and 6 bases from J, with 10 bases between. As DNA, the CDR3 is TGCGCCAGCAGCTCCCAGGGAGGCAATGAGCAGTTCTTC. Translation: CASSSQGGNEQFF.

The V gene is TRBV2, the J gene TRBJ2-4; 8 nucleotides align to TRBD2. From germline, CDR1 is SNHLY and CDR2 FYNNEI. Trimming at V came to 3 bases and at J to 6 bases, leaving 13 bases not matched to a gene. The CDR3 length is 17 residues. CDR3 sequence reads: CASSEYAGTRTRNIQYF. The CDR3 DNA is TGTGCCAGCAGTGAGTACGCCGGGACTAGGACGCGAAACATTCAGTACTTC.

This clone was seen a single time. The chain links TRBV7-2 to TRBJ1-2; 10 bases are shared with TRBD1. J gave up 2 bases and V 2 bases, and 5 bases lay outside the gene matches. Germline V CDR1 and CDR2: SGHTA, FQGNSA. The CDR3 length is 16 residues. CDR3 nucleotide sequence: TGTGCCAGCAGCTTAAGGACAGGGGGAAAAAACTATGGCTACACCTTC. Translated, it gives CASSLRTGGKNYGYTF.

This chain connects TRBV5-1 to TRBJ2-3, with TRBD2 as a possible D gene (6 bases). Trimming pared 2 bases from V and 1 base from J, leaving 14 bases between. Germline CDR1 is SGHRS and CDR2 is YFSETQ. The length of the CDR3 is 16 residues. Written as DNA, the CDR3 is TGCGCCAGCAGCTTCCGATTGGGCGGGGGCACAGATACGCAGTATTTT. Its protein product is CASSFRLGGGTDTQYF.

The chain uses TRBV25-1 and TRBJ1-5, with D hard to call. CDR3 length: 14 amino acids. V shed 4 bases and J shed 4 bases, with 11 bases lying between them. Germline V CDR1 and CDR2: MGHDK, SYGVNS. CDR3 nucleotide sequence: TGTGCCAGCAGTGGGTACCCTAGGAATCAGCCCCAGCATTTT. Protein: CASSGYPRNQPQHF.

The rearrangement links TRBV30 to TRBJ1-1; the D gene is possibly TRBD1 (5 bases). The CDR3 length is 13 residues. Trimming took off 4 bases at V and 3 bases at J, with 12 bases between the two ends. Germline assignment: CDR1 GTSNPN and CDR2 SVGIG (reference sequence). CDR3 nucleotide sequence: TGTGCCTGGATCCAGGGTAAGGACACTGAAGCTTTCTTT. It is translated as CAWIQGKDTEAFF.